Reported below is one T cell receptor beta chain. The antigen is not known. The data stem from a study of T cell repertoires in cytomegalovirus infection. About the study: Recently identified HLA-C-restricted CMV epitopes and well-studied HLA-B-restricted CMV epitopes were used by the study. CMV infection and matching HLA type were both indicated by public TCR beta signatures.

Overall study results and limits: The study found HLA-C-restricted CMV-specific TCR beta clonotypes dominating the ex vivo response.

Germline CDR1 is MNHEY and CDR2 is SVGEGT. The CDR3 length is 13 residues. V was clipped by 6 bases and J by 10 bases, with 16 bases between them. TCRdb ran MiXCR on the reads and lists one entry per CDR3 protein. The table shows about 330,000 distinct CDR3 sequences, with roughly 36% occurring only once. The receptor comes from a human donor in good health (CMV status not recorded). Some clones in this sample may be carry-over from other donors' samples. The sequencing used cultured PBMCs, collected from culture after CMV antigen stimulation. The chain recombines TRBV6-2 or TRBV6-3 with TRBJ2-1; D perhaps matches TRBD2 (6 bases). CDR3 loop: CASRRSSEGEQFF. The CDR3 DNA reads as TGTGCCAGCAGACGTTCTAGCGAGGGGGAGCAGTTCTTC.